These T cell receptor beta chains were read from a single sample in a study of blood T cell repertoires in COVID-19. Profiling relied on immunoSEQ multiplex PCR, and the TCRdb table lists in-frame clones only, not all of them. In the table there are a few hundred thousand clones, approximately 90% of which are singletons. The sample comprised peripheral blood. These receptors were taken from a woman between 55 and 75 years old with COVID-19, enrolled during active disease. CDR3s include the opening cysteine and the closing phenylalanine or tryptophan. The order of the fields is CDR3 protein, CDR3 DNA, V gene, D gene, CDR3 length, J gene, clone size. A D gene is named only where the DNA matches it firmly. Clone size is stated in some rows and not others, as once, few, many or a class when expanded.

CASSFVGGLYEQYF,TGTGCCAGCAGTTTTGTGGGGGGACTCTACGAGCAGTACTTC,TRBV28,.,14,TRBJ2-7,.
CASSVQSYNSPLHF,TGTGCCAGCAGCGTACAGAGCTATAATTCACCCCTCCACTTT,TRBV7-9,.,14,TRBJ1-6,.
CASSLREETQYF,TGTGCCAGCTCCCTCAGGGAAGAGACCCAGTACTTC,TRBV18,.,12,TRBJ2-5,once
CASSRSTSRAADTQYF,TGTGCCAGCAGCCGATCAACTAGCCGGGCGGCAGATACGCAGTATTTT,TRBV6-6,.,16,TRBJ2-3,.
CASSFRQGASSGANVLTF,TGCGCCAGCAGCTTTCGACAGGGGGCGAGCTCTGGGGCCAACGTCCTGACTTTC,TRBV5-1,TRBD1,18,TRBJ2-6,.
CASSLVRGGPTYEQYF,TGTGCCAGCAGCTTAGTTAGGGGGGGGCCCACCTACGAGCAGTACTTC,TRBV7-8,.,16,TRBJ2-7,.
CSVPLQGAVYGYTF,TGCAGCGTTCCTCTCCAGGGGGCGGTCTATGGCTACACCTTC,TRBV29-1,TRBD1,14,TRBJ1-2,.
CASSFLSQGQGGELFF,TGCGCCAGCAGCTTCCTCTCCCAGGGCCAAGGTGGTGAACTGTTTTTT,TRBV5-1,.,16,TRBJ1-4,.
CASSGSTGSGSPLHF,TGTGCCAGCAGCGGCTCGACAGGGTCGGGATCACCCCTCCACTTT,TRBV9,TRBD1,15,TRBJ1-6,.
CASSERGRYGYTF,TGTGCCAGCAGTGAAAGGGGCAGGTATGGCTACACCTTC,TRBV2,.,13,TRBJ1-2,.